This entry describes one TCR beta chain. Its specificity is unknown. The sample originates from a study of naive and memory T cell subsets. Findings and caveats of the study: A clonotype means one alpha or beta sequence, not an alpha/beta pair. Over 95% of naive TCR sequences appeared only once, unlike memory subsets. Especially in CD8 cells, naive repertoires contained a few larger clonotypes, possibly CD45RA-re-expressing memory cells.

CDR1 and CDR2 from the germline V gene are SQVTM and ANQGSEA. The CDR3 has 12 residues. An equimolar mix of two oligonucleotides served as the beta constant-region primer for TRBC1 and TRBC2. Ligated cDNA was amplified by four rounds of PCR with nested alpha and beta constant-region primers and SP2. TCRdb passed the UMI-ligation and nested PCR reads through MiXCR, listing each CDR3 protein once. Found here are about 150,000 distinct CDR3 sequences, roughly 22% of them singletons; the top ten hold 0.09% to 0.13%. CMV status came from CD4+ T cell IFNgamma after overnight CMV lysate stimulation of fresh PBMCs. After CD4 positive bead selection, the CD4-negative fraction gave CD8 T cells.

The sample taken for sequencing was naive CD4+ T cells from blood. This TCR was sampled from a human donor in good health. The gene calls are TRBV29-1 and TRBJ2-2; D possibly matches TRBD1 or TRBD2 (5 bases each). The chain's CDR3 is CMGRKNTGELFF. In DNA form, the CDR3 reads TGCATGGGACGGAAGAACACCGGGGAGCTGTTTTTT.